The 21 T cell receptor beta chains in this list originate from one sample, sequenced in a study of cytomegalovirus exposure and HLA in healthy donors. Vbeta (60) and Jbeta (13) primers were used in the PCR. This table comes from immunoSEQ multiplex PCR, and its TCRdb copy is limited to in-frame clones, with some not included. The sample contains under 150,000 clones, roughly a tenth of which appear only once. Sequenced: PBMCs. All receptors come from a male donor in good health and CMV-seronegative.

The chain recombines TRBV5-1 with TRBJ2-7; 9 bases are a match to TRBD1. The trim removed 4 bases at V and 7 bases at J, leaving 6 bases unmatched. CDR3 length: 13 residues. Germline V gene data show CDR1 as SGHRS and CDR2 as YFSETQ. The CDR3 reads CASSPGTGWEQYF. In nucleotides, the CDR3 is TGCGCCAGCAGCCCTGGGACAGGGTGGGAGCAGTACTTC.

CDR3: CASSLQGRAAGANVLTF. The CDR3 region has the DNA TGCGCCAGCAGCTTACAGGGACGGGCGGCTGGGGCCAACGTCCTGACTTTC. The V gene is TRBV5-1, the J gene TRBJ2-6; weak D call: TRBD1 (6 bases). With 2 bases removed from V and 2 bases from J, the gap between germline ends came to 14 bases. CDR1 and CDR2 from the germline V gene are SGHRS and YFSETQ. This CDR3 comprises 17 residues.

The chain is built from TRBV4-2 and TRBJ1-3; 9 bases fit TRBD1. Unmatched junction bases numbered 5, after V lost 5 bases and J lost 0 bases. Germline CDR1 is LGHNA and CDR2 is YNFKEQ. The CDR3 runs to 16 residues. CDR3 amino acids: CASSLGQGSSGNTIYF. Written as DNA, the CDR3 is TGTGCCAGCAGCTTAGGACAGGGGAGCTCTGGAAACACCATATATTTT.

The chain joins TRBV29-1 to TRBJ2-3; possible D gene TRBD2, 7 bases. The V gene's germline CDR1 is SQVTM and CDR2 ANQGSEA. Trimming shortened V by 2 bases and J by 6 bases, and 12 bases separated the two germline ends. The CDR3 runs to 13 residues. The CDR3 sequence is CSVETGGRDTQYF. DNA for the CDR3: TGCAGCGTTGAAACCGGGGGGCGGGATACGCAGTATTTT.

This clone was seen only a few times. J is TRBJ2-2 and V is TRBV7-3; D may be TRBD1 (6 bases). This CDR3 has 15 residues. Germline lookup yields CDR1 SGHTA and CDR2 FQGTGA. Deletions cut 0 bases from V and 4 bases from J, with 9 bases between. The CDR3 here is CASSLTTGSTGELFF. As DNA, the CDR3 is TGTGCCAGCAGCTTAACGACAGGCTCCACCGGGGAGCTGTTTTTT.

This chain uses TRBV19 with TRBJ1-6, with TRBD1 identical over 7 bases. Germline V gene lookup returns CDR1 LNHDA and CDR2 SQIVND (reference sequence). V shed 6 bases, J shed 3 bases, and the junction held 5 bases outside the gene matches. CDR3 size: 15 residues. CDR3 residues: CASSGQEIYNSPLHF. CDR3 sequence (DNA): TGTGCCAGTAGCGGACAGGAGATCTATAATTCACCCCTCCACTTT.

This clone was seen a few times. V is TRBV7-9 and J is TRBJ2-7, with D possibly matching TRBD1 (6 bases). The CDR3 runs to 16 residues. Between the trimmed V and J ends, which lost 3 bases and 5 bases, there was a span of 20 bases. The germline V gene has CDR1 SEHNR and CDR2 FQNEAQ (reference sequence). The CDR3 DNA reads as TGTGCCAGCAGCTTGTTCGGGCGGCAGGGGACCCACGAGCAGTACTTC. Its translation is CASSLFGRQGTHEQYF.

The rearrangement links TRBV19 to TRBJ1-2; no reliable D call. This CDR3 is 14 amino acids long. V was shortened by 1 base and J by 6 bases, with 12 bases between the two germline ends. The germline CDR1 and CDR2 sequences are LNHDA and SQIVND (reference sequence). The CDR3 coding sequence is TGTGCCAGTAGTATAGCCGACACTCCAGATGGCTACACCTTC. It yields the protein CASSIADTPDGYTF.

This clone was detected a few times. The rearrangement joins TRBV7-2 to TRBJ1-2, with a tentative D call TRBD1 (6 bases). From germline, CDR1 is SGHTA and CDR2 FQGNSA. Trimming took off 2 bases at V and 3 bases at J, with 7 bases between the two ends. The CDR3 loop spans 13 amino acids. The CDR3 DNA is TGTGCCAGCAGCTTAAGACAGGACTATGGCTACACCTTC. This codes for CASSLRQDYGYTF.

J is TRBJ2-3 and V is TRBV5-5; weak D call: TRBD2 (6 bases). Between the trimmed V and J ends, which lost 2 bases and 5 bases, there was a span of 21 bases. Germline V gene data show CDR1 as SGHKS and CDR2 as YYEKEE (reference sequence). The CDR3 totals 17 residues. CDR3 region: CASSLEFFIGGGDTQYF. As DNA, the CDR3 is TGTGCCAGCAGCTTAGAATTTTTTATTGGGGGAGGAGATACGCAGTATTTT.

This sequence joins TRBV28 and TRBJ2-3, with TRBD2 identical over 7 bases. CDR3 length: 20 residues. Germline V gene lookup returns CDR1 MDHEN and CDR2 SYDVKM. The V segment lost 5 bases and the J segment 0 bases; nucleotides outside the gene matches: 20. The DNA of the CDR3 is TGTGCCAGCAGTCCCCGTCTTTGGAGGGCTAGCGGAAATAGCACAGATACGCAGTATTTT. Amino acids: CASSPRLWRASGNSTDTQYF. The entire variable domain, with the rest obtained from reference TRBV28 and TRBJ2-3, is as follows: DVKVTQSSRYLVKRTGEKVFLECVQDMDHENMFWYRQDPGLGLRLIYFSYDVKMKEKGDIPEGYSVSREKKERFSLILESASTNQTSMYLCASSPRLWRASGNSTDTQYFGPGTRLTVL.

The V and J genes are TRBV18 and TRBJ2-2; perhaps TRBD1 as D (5 bases). Germline loops: CDR1 KGHSH, CDR2 LQKENI. The CDR3 consists of 15 residues. V shed 3 bases and J shed 6 bases, with 14 bases lying between them. The CDR3 bases are TGTGCCAGCTCACCGACCCACCAGGGCCCCGGGGAGCTGTTTTTT. Its protein product is CASSPTHQGPGELFF.

This clone was counted only a few times. This chain uses TRBV9 with TRBJ2-5; the match to TRBD1 covers 8 bases. The germline CDR1 and CDR2 sequences are SGDLS and YYNGEE. V gave up 0 bases and J gave up 5 bases; unmatched junction bases: 6. The CDR3 runs 15 residues. Here the CDR3 DNA reads TGTGCCAGCAGCGTAGGCAGGGGGCGCTTGGAGACCCAGTACTTC. This encodes CASSVGRGRLETQYF.

This clone came up a few times. V usage is TRBV27 and J usage is TRBJ1-5, with TRBD1 identical over 8 bases. CDR1 and CDR2 (germline): MNHEY, SMNVEV (reference sequence). J was trimmed by 5 bases and V by 6 bases; bases with no gene match: 6. The CDR3 runs 14 residues. CDR3 DNA: TGTGCCAGCAGCCGACAGGGGAGCCATCAGCCCCAGCATTTT. It is translated as CASSRQGSHQPQHF.

The DNA for the CDR3 is TGTGCCAGCAGCCCCTACCTATTAGGGGCCGCGAACACCGGGGAGCTGTTTTTT. Its protein product is CASSPYLLGAANTGELFF. This chain connects TRBV7-2 to TRBJ2-2, with a possible D match to TRBD1 (5 bases). This CDR3 contains 18 residues. Germline loops: CDR1 SGHTA, CDR2 FQGNSA. Trimming removed 5 bases at V and 0 bases at J, with 19 bases between.

The rearrangement joins TRBV9 to TRBJ2-2; 7 positions agree with TRBD1. J gave up 6 bases and V 0 bases, and 8 bases lay outside the gene matches. Germline loops: CDR1 SGDLS, CDR2 YYNGEE. The CDR3 covers 16 residues. CDR3 DNA sequence: TGTGCCAGCAGCGTAGAGGGGTACAGGGGTTCCGGGGAGCTGTTTTTT. Protein: CASSVEGYRGSGELFF.

This clone was detected a few times. The V gene is TRBV5-1, the J gene TRBJ1-1; the D gene is possibly TRBD1 (6 bases). This CDR3 region has 14 residues. From germline, CDR1 is SGHRS and CDR2 YFSETQ. V was shortened by 4 bases and J by 4 bases, with 14 bases between the two germline ends. The CDR3 spells CASSQQGGGTEAFF. CDR3 DNA: TGCGCCAGCAGCCAACAGGGTGGTGGCACTGAAGCTTTCTTT.

V is TRBV5-5 and J is TRBJ1-4; 7 bases are a match to TRBD1. V trimming: 2 bases; J trimming: 8 bases; junction bases outside the gene matches: 9. Germline lookup yields CDR1 SGHKS and CDR2 YYEKEE (reference sequence). This CDR3 region has 15 residues. Here the CDR3 DNA reads TGTGCCAGCAGCTTCCGACAGGGAGAATACGAAAAACTGTTTTTT. Amino acids: CASSFRQGEYEKLFF.

This clone has only one observation. The chain carries TRBV2 and TRBJ2-1, with a possible D match to TRBD1 (7 bases). CDR3 length equals 15 residues. Trimming removed 7 bases at V and 0 bases at J, with 13 bases between. Looked up from germline, CDR1 is SNHLY and CDR2 is FYNNEI. The DNA for the CDR3 is TGTGCCAGCACCTCGGAGGGGGCCTCCTACAATGAGCAGTTCTTC. This translates into CASTSEGASYNEQFF. Full variable domain (missing parts from reference TRBV2 and TRBJ2-1): EPEVTQTPSHQVTQMGQEVILRCVPISNHLYFYWYRQILGQKVEFLVSFYNNEISEKSEIFDDQFSVERPDGSNFTLKIRSTKLEDSAMYFCASTSEGASYNEQFFGPGTRLTVL.

In this sample, this clone turned up a few times. The gene calls are TRBV2 and TRBJ2-7; D might be TRBD1 (6 bases). Trimming left V 1 base short and J 2 bases short, with 15 bases between. The CDR3 spans 16 residues. The germline V gene encodes CDR1 SNHLY and CDR2 FYNNEI. The CDR3 here is CASSEGATGLTYEQYF. The CDR3 region has the DNA TGTGCCAGCAGTGAAGGAGCGACAGGCCTAACCTACGAGCAGTACTTC.

This clone has only a few counts. The chain has TRBV4-1 and TRBJ2-3, with D perhaps TRBD2 (6 bases). Germline lookup yields CDR1 MGHRA and CDR2 YSYEKL. Trimming removed 4 bases from V and 5 bases from J, with 13 bases in between. This CDR3 region has 14 residues. The CDR3, as DNA: TGCGCCAGCAGCCGGGGACTCCCGGGAGATACGCAGTATTTT. It encodes CASSRGLPGDTQYF.